This TCR beta chain was observed in a study of graft-versus-host responses after intestinal transplantation. Study as a whole: Isolated intestinal, liver-intestinal, or multivisceral transplants had been given to the recipients. Study results and caveats: GvH clones surfaced in recipient marrow, some emerging earlier in ileum or blood.

The CDR3 is 17 residues long. In germline, CDR1 is MGHRA, CDR2 YSYEKL. V lost 3 bases to trimming and J lost 3 bases; unmatched junction nucleotides: 11. Profiling relied on immunoSEQ multiplex PCR, and the TCRdb table lists in-frame clones only, not all of them. Of about 98,000 clones detected, 83% appear once; the ten largest clones hold approximately 18%. Worth noting for this clone: The antigen remains unidentified.

This TCR derives from a human donor who received an intestinal transplant. The sample here was unstimulated CD8+ T cells sorted from spleen or lymph node cells, taken before intestinal transplant. The genes are TRBV4-1 and TRBJ2-1; TRBD2 matches 7 bases. CDR3 amino acids: CASSHQALAIVYNEQFF. In DNA form, the CDR3 reads TGCGCCAGCAGCCACCAAGCACTAGCGATAGTCTACAATGAGCAGTTCTTC.